This note documents a single T cell receptor (beta chain) sequence. Its antigen is not identified. Data came from immunoSEQ multiplex PCR; TCRdb stores just in-frame clones and leaves some out. The top ten clones hold over 2.5% of a sample with under 30,000 clones, roughly 70% of them seen once. These data are taken from a study of PD-1 blockade in classical Hodgkin lymphoma. Study findings and constraints: Patients starting nivolumab under 1 year after ASCT were excluded.

There are 12 residues in the CDR3. V dropped 4 bases and J dropped 5 bases, with 10 bases sitting between them. From germline, CDR1 is SGHDT and CDR2 YYEEEE. Exposure to brentuximab vedotin varied, and each patient had relapsed following autologous stem cell transplantation. The sequence came from a human donor with classical Hodgkin lymphoma. This chain connects TRBV5-6 to TRBJ2-7; D possibly matches TRBD1 or TRBD2 (7 bases each). Sequenced here: peripheral blood mononuclear cells (PBMCs), sampled before the second cycle of nivolumab. Here the CDR3 reads CASSQGGDEQYF. DNA for the CDR3: TGTGCCAGCAGCCAGGGGGGGGACGAGCAGTACTTC.